A single sample is the source of the 4 T cell receptor beta chains below, sequenced in a study of regulatory T cells in long-lasting Graves disease (dated by TCRdb to about 2021). Taken with the paper, the label for time point translates to: newly diagnosed GD, antithyroid drugs for less than 3 months. RNA was extracted from PBMCs in TRIzol for both TCR sequencing and RNA sequencing. Libraries were made using multiplex PCR. The sequencer listed for this sample is Illumina HiSeq 4000. iRepertoire HTBI primers and Arm-PCR amplification of CDR3 regions were used to construct TCR beta libraries. TCRdb trimmed the raw reads at Q25, called clones with MiXCR and kept productive beta chains. Entries that share a CDR3 protein sequence are merged under the most common genes and DNA. Present in this sample are a few hundred thousand distinct CDR3 sequences, 15% to 20% of which were seen just once. The top ten clonotypes cover roughly 27% of the sample.

This same sample was also taken into another study, of T cells in Graves' hyperthyroidism and ophthalmopathy.

This specimen was peripheral blood mononuclear cells (PBMCs), taken at new diagnosis, from a patient treated with antithyroid drugs. The receptors were sampled from a man aged 35-49 years with Graves disease. Donor details come from another sample of the same person, matched by shared clones.

This clonotype was picked up many times. The rearrangement uses TRBV5-1 and TRBJ2-7; tentative D call: TRBD2 (6 bases). This CDR3 contains 13 residues. V lost 7 bases to trimming and J lost 2 bases, with 13 bases between them. In germline, CDR1 is SGHRS, CDR2 YFSETQ. The DNA of the CDR3 is TGCGCCAGCCGAATTGGCGGGGCCTACGAGCAGTACTTC. It encodes CASRIGGAYEQYF.

This clonotype came up many times. The rearrangement links TRBV6-2 or TRBV6-3 to TRBJ2-5; 7 bases are shared with TRBD1. This CDR3 has 14 amino acids. V trimming: 4 bases; J trimming: 2 bases; junction bases outside the gene matches: 4. Germline CDR1 and CDR2: MNHEY and SVGEGT. This chain's CDR3 is CASSSGTAQETQYF. The CDR3 DNA reads as TGTGCCAGCAGTTCCGGGACAGCTCAAGAGACCCAGTACTTC.

V gene TRBV6-5 combines with J gene TRBJ2-1; a possible D gene is TRBD2 (6 bases). V dropped 2 bases and J dropped 5 bases, with 13 bases sitting between them. Germline V gene lookup returns CDR1 MNHEY and CDR2 SVGAGI. The CDR3 runs 15 residues. DNA for the CDR3: TGTGCCAGCAGTTACGGAGGCGGGGCTAACAATGAGCAGTTCTTC. This encodes CASSYGGGANNEQFF.

About this clonotype: A much bigger clone sits one base away, suggesting this may be a read error. The CDR3 reads CASSLVGNTDAQYF. The CDR3, as DNA: TGTGCCAGCAGCTTAGTGGGAAACACAGATGCGCAGTATTTT. The chain employs TRBV7-8 and TRBJ2-3; D is uncertain. Looked up from germline, CDR1 is SGHVS and CDR2 is FQNEAQ. CDR3 length: 14 residues.